The 23 T cell receptor beta chains listed next were all sequenced from one sample in a study of blood T cells in healthy people across ages. For the second PCR, which ran for roughly 6 to 11 cycles, a sample-barcoded 5' primer and a J-beta primer mix were used. One entry per CDR3 protein, called by TCRdb with MiXCR from the 5' RACE reads. This sample has 1.5 million to 2 million distinct CDR3 sequences, with about 49% found just once. Material for sequencing was blood. The receptors here all came from a woman aged 40 to 49 in good health.

This clonotype has a handful of counts. V and J are TRBV4-3 and TRBJ2-5; TRBD1 or TRBD2 may be the D gene (6 bases each). This CDR3 has 16 amino acids. V lost 3 bases to trimming and J lost 2 bases, with 16 bases between them. The germline V gene has CDR1 LGHNA and CDR2 YSLEER. CDR3 amino acids: CASSQGDRGGQETQYF. Here the CDR3 DNA reads TGCGCCAGCAGCCAGGGAGACAGAGGGGGGCAAGAGACCCAGTACTTC.

This CDR3 reads CASSPLGTSGGPGGTQYF. CDR3 in DNA: TGTGCCAGCAGCCCCTTGGGCACCAGCGGGGGACCAGGGGGGACCCAGTACTTC. This chain uses TRBV7-9 with TRBJ2-5; tentatively, D is TRBD2 (8 bases). The CDR3 covers 18 residues. Per germline, CDR1 SEHNR and CDR2 FQNEAQ (reference sequence). Trimming took off 5 bases at V and 7 bases at J, with 29 bases between the two ends. Supplemented by reference TRBV7-9 and TRBJ2-5, the full variable domain reads DTGVSQNPRHKITKRGQNVTFRCDPISEHNRLYWYRQTLGQGPEFLTYFQNEAQLEKSRLLSDRFSAERPKGSFSTLEIQRTEQGDSAMYLCASSPLGTSGGPGGTQYFGPGTRLLVL.

This clonotype showed up just a few times. This rearrangement joins TRBV10-3 to TRBJ1-2, with TRBD1 matching 9 bases. Germline V CDR1 and CDR2: ENHRY, SYGVKD. The CDR3 is made up of 14 amino acids. Trimming at V came to 6 bases and at J to 4 bases, leaving 6 bases not matched to a gene. CDR3 bases: TGTGCCATCAGCCCGGACAGGGGTGGCTATGGCTACACCTTC. Protein: CAISPDRGGYGYTF.

This clonotype occurred a few times. The rearrangement uses TRBV7-2 and TRBJ2-3, with 12 bases fitting TRBD2. With 6 bases clipped from V and 3 bases from J, the junction kept 7 bases outside the gene matches. Germline loops: CDR1 SGHTA, CDR2 FQGNSA. The CDR3 runs 16 residues. The CDR3 loop is CASRASGGAGTDTQYF. CDR3 sequence (DNA): TGTGCCAGCAGAGCTAGCGGGGGGGCCGGAACAGATACGCAGTATTTT.

This clonotype has just a few counts. V gene TRBV20-1 combines with J gene TRBJ2-5; 8 nucleotides match TRBD2. The CDR3 is made up of 13 amino acids. V gave up 5 bases and J gave up 3 bases; unmatched junction bases: 5. Germline values: CDR1 DFQATT, CDR2 SNEGSKA (reference sequence). As DNA, the CDR3 is TGCAGTGCTCTTAGCGGGGCTAAAGAGACCCAGTACTTC. Its translation: CSALSGAKETQYF.

The rearrangement joins TRBV5-1 to TRBJ2-1; the match to TRBD2 covers 9 bases. Germline V lookup: CDR1 SGHRS, CDR2 YFSETQ. The CDR3 is 16 amino acids. Trimming cost V 4 bases and J 5 bases; bases outside gene matches: 10. CDR3 nucleotides: TGCGCCAGCAGCCTTGGAATAGCGGGGGCGGACAATGAGCAGTTCTTC. Its protein product is CASSLGIAGADNEQFF.

V is TRBV6-5 and J is TRBJ2-5, with a weak D call TRBD2 (6 bases). The germline gives CDR1 MNHEY, CDR2 SVGAGI. The CDR3 spans 16 residues. V dropped 2 bases and J dropped 0 bases, with 13 bases sitting between them. The CDR3 loop is CASSYHGRGYQETQYF. In nucleotides, the CDR3 is TGTGCCAGCAGTTACCACGGGAGAGGGTACCAAGAGACCCAGTACTTC.

This clonotype has a count of ten or more. The rearrangement links TRBV29-1 to TRBJ2-3; 8 nucleotides align to TRBD2. Trimming removed 1 base from V and 1 base from J; junction bases left unmatched: 4. This CDR3 is built from 15 residues. The germline gives CDR1 SQVTM, CDR2 ANQGSEA. The CDR3 bases are TGCAGCGTTGAAGCCCGCGGGGGGCGCACAGATACGCAGTATTTT. Residues: CSVEARGGRTDTQYF.

The chain carries TRBV13 and TRBJ2-1; D is perhaps TRBD1 or TRBD2 (6 bases each). In germline, CDR1 is PRHDT, CDR2 FYEKMQ (reference sequence). With 9 bases removed from V and 4 bases from J, the gap between germline ends came to 16 bases. The CDR3 runs 14 residues. The CDR3 region is CARRRRGLYNEQFF. As DNA, the CDR3 is TGTGCCAGACGGCGACGGGGGCTGTACAATGAGCAGTTCTTC.

The J gene is TRBJ2-1, the V gene TRBV6-2 or TRBV6-3, with 11 bases that match TRBD1. The junction had 5 bases not matched to a gene; V was cut back by 2 bases and J by 8 bases. CDR3 length equals 15 residues. Germline V CDR1 and CDR2: MNHEY, SVGEGT. The DNA of the CDR3 is TGTGCCAGCAGTTACCCCCGGACAGGGGGCGATGAGCAGTTCTTC. Translated, it gives CASSYPRTGGDEQFF.

This chain joins TRBV4-3 and TRBJ2-5, with TRBD1 identical over 9 bases. The end of the DNA fits TRBJ2-7 better, so the J call may be wrong. CDR3 length: 15 amino acids. The germline V gene encodes CDR1 LGHNA and CDR2 YSLEER. CDR3 residues: CASSQGTGVEYEQYF. CDR3 nucleotides: TGCGCCAGCAGCCAAGGGACAGGGGTCGAGTACGAGCAGTACTTC.

This chain uses TRBV28 with TRBJ2-1; 12 nucleotides line up with TRBD2. The ends lost 2 bases at V and 12 bases at J; junction bases unmatched: 5. The CDR3 covers 14 residues. Germline lookup yields CDR1 MDHEN and CDR2 SYDVKM. The CDR3 DNA sequence: TGTGCCAGCAGTTTACTAGCGGGGGGGCGTGGGCAGTTCTTC. The encoded protein is CASSLLAGGRGQFF. Supplemented by reference TRBV28 and TRBJ2-1, the full variable domain reads DVKVTQSSRYLVKRTGEKVFLECVQDMDHENMFWYRQDPGLGLRLIYFSYDVKMKEKGDIPEGYSVSREKKERFSLILESASTNQTSMYLCASSLLAGGRGQFFGPGTRLTVL.

The rearrangement joins TRBV12-3 or TRBV12-4 to TRBJ1-2; TRBD1 agrees at 7 bases. The ends lost 5 bases at V and 8 bases at J; junction bases unmatched: 8. CDR3 size: 13 residues. CDR3 loop: CASSSNRGQGYTF. The DNA for the CDR3 is TGTGCCAGCAGTAGCAACAGGGGACAGGGCTACACCTTC.

The chain recombines TRBV21-1 with TRBJ1-5; the table's D gene call, TRBD1, was not cross checked with the DNA. TRBV21-1 is termed a pseudogene. This CDR3 comprises 18 residues. The CDR3 region has the DNA TGTGCCAGCAGCAAAGGTGGGCAGGGGGCGGCCCACAATCAGCCCCAGCATTTT. It translates to CASSKGGQGAAHNQPQHF.

This chain joins TRBV15 and TRBJ1-2; maybe TRBD1 (6 bases). The V and J ends lost 2 bases and 1 base respectively, with 11 bases between them. CDR1 is LNHNV, CDR2 YYDKDF, per germline (reference sequence). CDR3 length: 15 amino acids. The CDR3 DNA sequence: TGTGCCACCAGCAGACCCGGACAGTTTAACTATGGCTACACCTTC. This sequence encodes CATSRPGQFNYGYTF.

About this clonotype itself: A read error may account for a junction end that differs from germline. The rearrangement uses TRBV20-1 and TRBJ2-5; 12 bases match TRBD2. The germline gives CDR1 DFQATT, CDR2 SNEGSKA (reference sequence). This CDR3 has 16 residues. The CDR3 is CSVTMTSGGNQATQYF. In DNA form, the CDR3 reads TGCAGTGTTACGATGACTAGCGGGGGTAACCAAGCGACCCAGTACTTC.

The genes are TRBV12-5 and TRBJ2-5; TRBD2 aligns across 13 bases. Germline-derived CDR1 and CDR2 are LGHNT and FRNRAP. V lost 3 bases and J lost 5; bases outside the gene matches: 6. The CDR3 spans 16 residues. The CDR3: CASGFLTSGGEETQYF. The CDR3 DNA follows: TGTGCTAGTGGTTTTTTAACTAGCGGGGGGGAGGAGACCCAGTACTTC.

J is TRBJ1-4 and V is TRBV29-1, with 9 bases fitting TRBD1. V lost 7 bases and J lost 5; bases outside the gene matches: 5. Germline CDR1 and CDR2: SQVTM and ANQGSEA. The CDR3 consists of 13 residues. CDR3 sequence: CSAGTGLNEKLFF. In nucleotides, the CDR3 is TGCAGCGCCGGGACAGGGCTGAATGAAAAACTGTTTTTT.

This clonotype was counted between two and nine times. The chain combines TRBV28 with TRBJ2-1; D perhaps matches TRBD2 (5 bases). V was cut by 6 bases and J by 0 bases, with 12 bases left in between. Germline V gene sequence: CDR1 MDHEN, CDR2 SYDVKM. The CDR3 is made up of 15 amino acids. The CDR3 loop is CASSELVSSYNEQFF. CDR3 bases: TGTGCCAGCAGCGAACTAGTTTCCTCCTACAATGAGCAGTTCTTC.

Regarding this clonotype: A much larger clone sits a single nucleotide away, making a read error possible. The gene calls are TRBV6-6 and TRBJ1-2; D not certain. This CDR3 region has 14 residues. The germline V and J ends were trimmed by 0 bases and 2 bases, with 7 bases remaining between them. The germline CDR1 and CDR2 sequences are MNHNY and SVGAGI (reference sequence). The chain's CDR3 is CASSYSRENYGYTF. The CDR3 DNA is TGTGCCAGCAGTTACTCGAGGGAGAACTATGGCTACACCTTC.

The rearrangement uses TRBV18 and TRBJ2-1; 9 nucleotides align to TRBD1. The J call may be faulty, since TRBJ2-7 better matches the DNA end. This CDR3 is 14 amino acids long. In germline, CDR1 is KGHSH, CDR2 LQKENI. The CDR3 loop is CASSPLQGAGEQYF. In DNA, the CDR3 is TGTGCCAGCTCACCACTACAGGGGGCTGGCGAGCAGTACTTC.

The genes are TRBV11-2 and TRBJ2-3; either TRBD1 or TRBD2 may supply D (5 bases each). V was shortened by 5 bases and J by 1 base, with 19 bases between the two germline ends. Germline V gene sequence: CDR1 SGHAT, CDR2 FQNNGV. The CDR3 loop spans 17 amino acids. CDR3 sequence: CASSSRGGASRTDTQYF. The CDR3 coding sequence is TGTGCCAGCAGCAGCCGTGGGGGAGCATCTCGCACAGATACGCAGTATTTT.

The genes are TRBV4-1 and TRBJ2-4; weak D call: TRBD1 (6 bases). Per the germline V gene, CDR1 is MGHRA and CDR2 is YSYEKL. This CDR3 is built from 19 residues. V lost 3 bases to trimming and J lost 1 base, with 22 bases between them. This chain's CDR3 is CASSHPISGDRMAKNIQYF. The CDR3 nucleotides are TGCGCCAGCAGCCATCCGATCAGTGGCGACAGGATGGCCAAAAACATTCAGTACTTC.